This entry is about one T cell receptor beta chain. This clone came up once. Its target antigen remains unknown. No much larger clonotype is one base removed from it; base qualities were not supplied. The data derive from a study of shared clonotypes between healthy human individuals (dated by TCRdb to the early 2020s). Some background on the complete study: A couple of women and a few men aged 18 to 49 years were included in the cohort. For each donor, CD4 naive and CD4 memory were each run on three plates, CD8 naive on two plates, and CD8 memory on one plate. To estimate repertoire size and how much clonotypes are shared between individuals, the study performed deep sequencing of blood TCR repertoires from about five healthy adults. Libraries were prepared and TCR repertoires were sequenced by different laboratories using diverse techniques, in order to increase sequencing depth and limit assay-specific biases. Per donor, leukapheresis produced somewhere between about 0.9 and 9.5 billion PBMCs.

Using the deep immunoSEQ assay, TCR CDR3 regions were amplified from genomic DNA by multiplex PCR. Extracted genomic DNA from each cell subset was distributed evenly across all wells of several immunoSEQ 96-well plates, and each plate was treated as a replicate. For sorted subsets, roughly 190 ng of genomic DNA, equivalent to 25,000 to 35,000 T cell genomes, went into each replicate PCR. The purified libraries were quantified using a Qubit 3.0 fluorometer, sized with a Bioanalyzer 2100, and then quantified again using the KAPA Library Quantification kit. Every immunoSEQ 96-well plate was sequenced on a dedicated single-read 150-cycle Illumina NextSeq 550 flow cell. In the paper's pipeline: Because the immunoSEQ output included only junctional sequences and no quality scores, the filtering could not be the same as the filtering used for full-length reads. Sequences were annotated with PyIR, a Python wrapper for IgBLAST v1.9, and V/J genes and CDR3 were assigned using IMGT germline references. Reads with weak V/J assignments (E-value above 1e-6), missing CDR3, stop codons, out-of-frame junctions, or ambiguous translated residues were removed. V3J clonotypes were defined as sequences sharing an identical inferred V gene, J gene, and CDR3 amino acid sequence. Percentage overlap between repertoires was calculated by dividing the number of shared unique clonotypes by the size of the smaller repertoire. RTK rarefaction, the Chao1 estimator, and Recon v2.1 estimates of unobserved clonotypes were used to assess repertoire richness. Generation probabilities for all TCRbeta clonotypes obtained by the gDNA method from a handful of donors were computed using OLGA. TCRdb obtained this table from immuneACCESS and retained in-frame rearrangements with V and J assigned. These tables miss some clones; where compared with another copy, unresolved V genes account for less than half of the shortfall, and the remainder is unexplained. That table furnishes V, J and clone size, whereas the DNA furnished D and trimming. The sample table shows around 2.1 million clones, and 90% to 95% are seen once. The top ten clones comprise 1.7% of the sample.

CD8 naive samples were obtained by positive selection for CCR7 among CD45RO-negative cells, yielding a CD45RA+CCR7+ population from which TemRA cells were excluded. The donors were healthy, HIV-negative adults who had no recently reported acute infections or vaccinations. All donors were Caucasian adults living in Nashville, Tennessee, USA. After blood collection by leukapheresis, PBMCs were isolated using Ficoll-Histopaque density gradient centrifugation and then cryopreserved in the vapor phase of liquid nitrogen. Analytical flow cytometry was used to check the purity and quantity of every magnetically sorted T cell population. Genomic DNA was isolated from each sorted fraction and quantified by UV absorbance on a Nanodrop 2000c. Summary of the overall study and its limitations: Incomplete sequencing was indicated by rarefaction of sorted-subset datasets, despite the large sequencing depth. Sampling was limited to blood, and TCR repertoires in tissue likely differ from TCR repertoires in blood. Based on pairwise subsampling, the degree of clonotype sharing among donors was expected to be affected by sequencing depth. Across a handful of donors, about 4.5% of naive CD4, approximately 3.6% of naive CD8, about 2.3% of memory CD4, and roughly 0.4% of memory CD8 clonotypes were shared. The small number of donors limited the genetic and exposure-history diversity represented. Clonotypes shared by all four sorted-subset donors showed higher generation probabilities than non-shared clonotypes. Larger estimated clonotype richness was generally found for naive subsets than for memory subsets.

Sequencing used naive CD8+ T cells from PBMCs. The cell subset or site label, as the study defines it: CD45RA+CCR7+. The receptor was derived from a man aged 18 to 29 in good health. Some clones in this sample may be carry-over from other donors' samples.

The nucleotide sequence reads as follows: TGTGCCAGTGGGGCGGGGAGCGGCTACACCTTC. Its amino acids are CASGAGSGYTF. The V and J segments used are TRBV19 and TRBJ1-2; tentative D gene TRBD1, with 5 bases matching. The V and J ends are trimmed by 8 bases and 8 bases, leaving 12 bases between them. From its cysteine to its phenylalanine, the CDR3 spans 11 amino acids. Of all the DNA, just the CDR3 is kept, 33 bases in frame from base 1. Reading the germline V gene (reference sequence) gives CDR1 LNHDA and CDR2 SQIVND.